The 7 T cell receptor beta chains in this list originate from one sample, sequenced in a study of blood T cell repertoires in COVID-19. Clones were read by immunoSEQ multiplex PCR, and TCRdb kept only the in-frame ones, dropping some. This table holds about 230,000 clones, 85% to 90% found once. Sequenced material: PBMCs or T cells enriched from blood (not recorded which). These receptors were obtained from a woman aged 25 to 39 with acute COVID-19.

This clone has just one count. V is TRBV30 and J is TRBJ1-5; D possibly corresponds to TRBD1 (5 bases). Trimming stripped 0 bases from V and 2 bases from J, with 14 bases between. CDR1 is GTSNPN, CDR2 SVGIG, per germline (reference sequence). This CDR3 comprises 16 residues. The CDR3 loop is CAWSVGGARGNQPQHF. Here the CDR3 DNA reads TGTGCCTGGAGTGTTGGAGGGGCGCGGGGCAATCAGCCCCAGCATTTT. Complete variable domain (other parts from reference TRBV30 and TRBJ1-5): SQTIHQWPATLVQPVGSPLSLECTVEGTSNPNLYWYRQAAGRGLQLLFYSVGIGQISSEVPQNLSASRPQDRQFILSSKKLLLSDSGFYLCAWSVGGARGNQPQHFGDGTRLSIL.

The J gene is TRBJ1-1, the V gene TRBV10-3, with 7 positions matching TRBD1. This CDR3 is 18 amino acids long. Trimming removed 0 bases from V and 1 base from J; junction bases left unmatched: 11. Germline CDR1 reads ENHRY; CDR2 reads SYGVKD. DNA of the CDR3: TGTGCCATCAGTGAGTCACTTGGGGCAGGGGGGCCGAACACTGAAGCTTTCTTT. The encoded protein is CAISESLGAGGPNTEAFF.

The chain uses TRBV7-9 and TRBJ1-6, with 9 nucleotides matching TRBD1. The V gene's germline CDR1 is SEHNR and CDR2 FQNEAQ (reference sequence). V shed 5 bases and J 10 bases; nucleotides not matched to a gene: 9. This CDR3 has 15 amino acids. CDR3 sequence (DNA): TGTGCCAGCAGCATATCGGGACAGGGCCTCTCACCCCTCCACTTT. This gives the protein CASSISGQGLSPLHF.

This rearrangement joins TRBV3-1 (or the pseudogene TRBV3-2) to TRBJ2-5; tentatively, D is TRBD1 (5 bases). V was cut by 0 bases and J by 2 bases, with 13 bases left in between. The germline CDR1 and CDR2 sequences are LGHDT and YNNKEL (reference sequence). The CDR3 extends over 16 amino acids. CDR3 residues: CASSQDTLGQQETQYF. The CDR3 DNA reads as TGTGCCAGCAGCCAAGATACCCTGGGGCAGCAAGAGACCCAGTACTTC.

The chain joins TRBV27 to TRBJ1-6; 9 bases agree with TRBD1. The V and J ends lost 6 bases and 2 bases, in that order; junction bases with no gene match: 11. The germline gives CDR1 MNHEY, CDR2 SMNVEV (reference sequence). There are 18 residues in the CDR3. CDR3 region: CASSRDRVAMPYNSPLHF. DNA for the CDR3: TGTGCCAGCAGCCGGGACAGGGTTGCCATGCCCTATAATTCACCCCTCCACTTT.

V gene TRBV5-1 combines with J gene TRBJ1-1, with a weak D call TRBD1 (5 bases). The CDR3 runs to 14 residues. CDR1 is SGHRS and CDR2 is YFSETQ in the germline V gene. V was trimmed by 4 bases and J by 10 bases, leaving 20 bases between them. The CDR3 DNA is TGCGCCAGCAGCACAGGAGGGCCATCTCCGGTAGCTTTCTTT. This gives the protein CASSTGGPSPVAFF.

The rearrangement joins TRBV19 to TRBJ2-7; the match to TRBD1 covers 9 bases. This CDR3 contains 14 residues. The V gene end was trimmed by 5 bases and the J gene end by 4 bases; junction bases not matched to a gene: 6. Germline CDR1 and CDR2: LNHDA and SQIVND (reference sequence). Here the CDR3 reads CASSAGTGPYEQYF. The CDR3 DNA sequence: TGTGCCAGTAGTGCCGGGACAGGGCCATACGAGCAGTACTTC.